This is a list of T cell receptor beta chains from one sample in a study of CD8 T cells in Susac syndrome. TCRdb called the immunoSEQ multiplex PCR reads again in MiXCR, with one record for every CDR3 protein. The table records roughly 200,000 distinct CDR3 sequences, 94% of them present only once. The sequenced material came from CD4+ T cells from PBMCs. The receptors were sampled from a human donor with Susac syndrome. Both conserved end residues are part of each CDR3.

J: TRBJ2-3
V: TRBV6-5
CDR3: CASSYSARNTQYF

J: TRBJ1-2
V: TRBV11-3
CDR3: CASSRTGSSDGYTF

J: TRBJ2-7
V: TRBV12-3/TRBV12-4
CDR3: CASSFGPISYEQYF

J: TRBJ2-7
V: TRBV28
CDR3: CASSSPGLADYEQYF

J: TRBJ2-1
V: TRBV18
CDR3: CASSRPQDRYNEQFF

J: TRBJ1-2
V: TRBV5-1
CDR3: CASSLGEASYGYTF

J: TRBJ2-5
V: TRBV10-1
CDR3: CASSRDPAKGTQYF

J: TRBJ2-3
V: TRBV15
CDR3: CATSRDPGPGGTDTQYF

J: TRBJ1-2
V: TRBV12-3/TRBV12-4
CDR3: CASRLSGGGGYTF

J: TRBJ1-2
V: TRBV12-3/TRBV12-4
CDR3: CASSFPGVYYGYTF

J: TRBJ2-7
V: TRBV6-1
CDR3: CASTGQGISYEQYF

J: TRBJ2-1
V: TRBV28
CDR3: CASRSGLYNEQFF

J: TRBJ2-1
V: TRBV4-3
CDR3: CASSQEERGGREQFF

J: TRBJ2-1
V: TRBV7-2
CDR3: CASSNRQGSYNEQFF

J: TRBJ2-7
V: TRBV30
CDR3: CAWSRGSYEQYF

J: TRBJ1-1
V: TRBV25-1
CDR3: CASIGTGLLAFF

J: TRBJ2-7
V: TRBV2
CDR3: CASQTGQTYEQYF

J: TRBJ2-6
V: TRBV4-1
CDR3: CASSRSGTGVSGANVLTF

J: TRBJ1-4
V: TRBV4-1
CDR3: CASSSPTGATEKLFF

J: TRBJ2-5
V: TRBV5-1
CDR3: CASSSRTSGEETQYF

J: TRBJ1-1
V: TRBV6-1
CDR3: CASSAPLRGWSTEAFF

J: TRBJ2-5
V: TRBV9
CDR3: CASSATPGTRGETQYF

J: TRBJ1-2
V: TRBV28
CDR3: CASSLNDRVRGYTF

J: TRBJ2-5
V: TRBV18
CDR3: CASSPSEETQYF

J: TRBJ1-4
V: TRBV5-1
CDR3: CASSKQGHNEKLFF

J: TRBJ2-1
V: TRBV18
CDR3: CASSPWTSGALNEQFF

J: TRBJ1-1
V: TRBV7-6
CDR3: CASSFPRQGATEAFF

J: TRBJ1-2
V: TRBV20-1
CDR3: CSAYNPRGRYGYTF

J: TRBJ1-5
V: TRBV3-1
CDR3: CASSQGLTGGDQPQHF

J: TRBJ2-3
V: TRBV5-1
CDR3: CASSWGDRKHTDTQYF

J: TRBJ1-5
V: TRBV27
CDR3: CASRPRQKISNQPQHF

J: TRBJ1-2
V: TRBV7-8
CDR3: CASSSPTGLYGYTF

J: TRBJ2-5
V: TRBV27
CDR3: CASKERGRETQYF

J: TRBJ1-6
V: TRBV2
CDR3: CASSERLEPGSSPLHF

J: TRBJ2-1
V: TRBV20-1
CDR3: CATGDNEQFF

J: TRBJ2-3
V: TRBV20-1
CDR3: CSASHRQSGTQYF